This is a list of T cell receptor beta chains from one sample in a study of blood T cell repertoires in COVID-19. The protocol was immunoSEQ multiplex PCR, while the TCRdb copy is restricted to in-frame clones and leaves out a portion. The repertoire includes nearly 80,000 clones, roughly 87% of them detected once, and approximately 4.9% sits in the top ten. The specimen was peripheral blood. Every receptor here comes from an elderly woman with active or convalescent COVID-19. Each CDR3 is given with its conserved first and last residue. D genes are given only for firm matches. Rows may omit the clone size; those that give it use once, few, many or a size class.

v_call	clone_size	d_call	j_call	cdr3_nt	cdr3_aa
TRBV6-6	.	.	TRBJ2-4	TGTGCCAGCAGTTACGAGGAATTGGTCCCGAAAAACATTCAGTACTTC	CASSYEELVPKNIQYF
TRBV19	once	TRBD1	TRBJ1-2	TGTGCCAGTAGTATCCGGGACAGGGCAGACTATGGCTACACCTTC	CASSIRDRADYGYTF
TRBV18	once	.	TRBJ2-3	TGTGCCAGCTCACCCCGCGCGGCTAGCACAGATACGCAGTATTTT	CASSPRAASTDTQYF
TRBV3-1/TRBV3-2	.	TRBD1	TRBJ1-1	TGTGCCAGCAGCCAATCAGGGGGCACTGAAGCTTTCTTT	CASSQSGGTEAFF
TRBV27	.	TRBD2	TRBJ2-3	TGTGCCAGCACCCCGAGGAGGGGACTAGCGGGAATGGCGGATACGCAGTATTTT	CASTPRRGLAGMADTQYF
TRBV4-3	.	.	TRBJ2-7	TGCGCCAGCAGCCAAGAGGCCGGACACTACGAGCAGTACTTC	CASSQEAGHYEQYF
TRBV19	.	.	TRBJ1-1	TGTGCCAGTAGTATAGAGCGACAGAACCTTGAAGCTTTCTTT	CASSIERQNLEAFF
TRBV7-2	.	.	TRBJ2-6	TGTGCCAGCAGCTTTGTCCTCTCTGGGGCCAACGTCCTGACTTTC	CASSFVLSGANVLTF
TRBV6-5	.	.	TRBJ2-3	TGTGCCAACAGTTACACGGGACTTGCGGTAGATACGCAGTATTTT	CANSYTGLAVDTQYF
TRBV19	once	.	TRBJ1-1	TGTGCCAGTAGTAATGCAGGCGTGATGAACACTGAAGCTTTCTTT	CASSNAGVMNTEAFF
TRBV9	.	TRBD2	TRBJ2-1	TGTGCCAGCAGCTCGGGCGGGAGGACCTACAATGAGCAGTTCTTC	CASSSGGRTYNEQFF
TRBV6-2/TRBV6-3	.	.	TRBJ1-6	TGTGCCAGCAGTTACTCTTACCCTACTTCACCCCTCCACTTT	CASSYSYPTSPLHF
TRBV7-9	.	TRBD1	TRBJ1-4	TGTGCCAGCAGCTTAAGACAGGGGGCTTATGAAAAACTGTTTTTT	CASSLRQGAYEKLFF
TRBV7-2	.	.	TRBJ2-7	TGTGCCAGCAGCCTGTTCTACGAGCAGTACTTC	CASSLFYEQYF
TRBV6-2/TRBV6-3	.	.	TRBJ2-2	TGTGCCAGCAGTTACTGGGCCGAAAGGGAGCTGTTTTTT	CASSYWAERELFF